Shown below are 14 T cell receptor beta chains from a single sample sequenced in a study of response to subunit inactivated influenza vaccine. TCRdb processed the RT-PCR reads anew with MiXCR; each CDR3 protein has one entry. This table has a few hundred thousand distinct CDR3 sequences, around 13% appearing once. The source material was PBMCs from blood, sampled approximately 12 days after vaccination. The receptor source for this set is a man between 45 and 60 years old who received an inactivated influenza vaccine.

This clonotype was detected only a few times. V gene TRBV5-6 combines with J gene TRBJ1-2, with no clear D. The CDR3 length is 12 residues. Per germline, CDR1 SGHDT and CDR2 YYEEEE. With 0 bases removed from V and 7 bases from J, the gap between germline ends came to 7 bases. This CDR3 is CASSLGGLGYTF. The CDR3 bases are TGTGCCAGCAGCTTGGGAGGGCTTGGCTACACCTTC.

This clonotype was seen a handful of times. The CDR3 sequence is CSARATDTGGYTF. In DNA form, the CDR3 reads TGCAGTGCTAGGGCTACGGATACCGGTGGCTACACCTTC. The chain uses TRBV20-1 and TRBJ1-2; D unresolved. The length of the CDR3 is 13 residues. CDR1 is DFQATT, CDR2 SNEGSKA, per germline (reference sequence). V lost 3 bases and J lost 7, with 15 bases in between.

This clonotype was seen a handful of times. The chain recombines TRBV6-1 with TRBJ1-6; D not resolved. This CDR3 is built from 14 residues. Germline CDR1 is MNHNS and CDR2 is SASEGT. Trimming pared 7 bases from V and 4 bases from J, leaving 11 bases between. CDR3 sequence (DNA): TGTGCCAGCATCAAGGGAGAATATAATTCACCCCTCCACTTT. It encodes CASIKGEYNSPLHF.

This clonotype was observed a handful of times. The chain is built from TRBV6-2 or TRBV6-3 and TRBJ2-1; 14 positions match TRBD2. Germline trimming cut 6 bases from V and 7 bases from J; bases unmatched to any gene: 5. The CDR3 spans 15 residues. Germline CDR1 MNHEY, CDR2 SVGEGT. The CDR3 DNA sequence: TGTGCCAGCAGCGCAAGGACTAGCGGGGGGAATGAGCAGTTCTTC. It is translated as CASSARTSGGNEQFF.

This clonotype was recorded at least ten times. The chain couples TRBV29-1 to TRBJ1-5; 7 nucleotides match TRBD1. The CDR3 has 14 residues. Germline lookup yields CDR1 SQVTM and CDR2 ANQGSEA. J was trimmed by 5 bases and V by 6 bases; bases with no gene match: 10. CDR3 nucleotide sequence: TGCAGCGTAAGGGGGCAGGGGGACCATCAGCCCCAGCATTTT. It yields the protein CSVRGQGDHQPQHF.

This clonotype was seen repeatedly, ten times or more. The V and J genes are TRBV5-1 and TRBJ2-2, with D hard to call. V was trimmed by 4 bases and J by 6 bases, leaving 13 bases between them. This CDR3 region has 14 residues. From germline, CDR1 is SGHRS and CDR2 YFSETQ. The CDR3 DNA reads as TGCGCCAGCAGCGTAGGTGAAGGCCCCGGGGAGCTGTTTTTT. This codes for CASSVGEGPGELFF.

The CDR3 DNA follows: TGTGCCAGCAGCTTAGAGCGCCCGGGACAGTGGTGGAACACTGAAGCTTTCTTT. Translated, it gives CASSLERPGQWWNTEAFF. This chain connects TRBV11-2 to TRBJ1-1; 7 nucleotides match TRBD1. Germline V gene data show CDR1 as SGHAT and CDR2 as FQNNGV. The CDR3 contains 18 residues. With 0 bases clipped from V and 1 base from J, the junction kept 11 bases outside the gene matches. Supplemented by reference TRBV11-2 and TRBJ1-1, the full variable domain reads EAGVAQSPRYKIIEKRQSVAFWCNPISGHATLYWYQQILGQGPKLLIQFQNNGVVDDSQLPKDRFSAERLKGVDSTLKIQPAKLEDSAVYLCASSLERPGQWWNTEAFFGQGTRLTVV.

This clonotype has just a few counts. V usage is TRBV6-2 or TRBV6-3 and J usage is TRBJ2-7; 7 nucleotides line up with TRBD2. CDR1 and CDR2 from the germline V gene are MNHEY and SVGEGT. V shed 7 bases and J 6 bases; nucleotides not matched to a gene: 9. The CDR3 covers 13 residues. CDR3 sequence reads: CASTGGLYTEQYF. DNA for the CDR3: TGTGCCAGCACCGGGGGACTATACACCGAGCAGTACTTC.

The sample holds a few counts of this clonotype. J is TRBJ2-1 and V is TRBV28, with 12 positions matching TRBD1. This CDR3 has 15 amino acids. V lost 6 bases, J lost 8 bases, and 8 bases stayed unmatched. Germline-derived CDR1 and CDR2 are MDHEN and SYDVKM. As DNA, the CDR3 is TGTGCCAGCAGCGATCCGGGACAGGGGGCGTATGAGCAGTTCTTC. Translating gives CASSDPGQGAYEQFF. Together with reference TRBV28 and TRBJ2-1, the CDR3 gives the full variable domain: DVKVTQSSRYLVKRTGEKVFLECVQDMDHENMFWYRQDPGLGLRLIYFSYDVKMKEKGDIPEGYSVSREKKERFSLILESASTNQTSMYLCASSDPGQGAYEQFFGPGTRLTVL.

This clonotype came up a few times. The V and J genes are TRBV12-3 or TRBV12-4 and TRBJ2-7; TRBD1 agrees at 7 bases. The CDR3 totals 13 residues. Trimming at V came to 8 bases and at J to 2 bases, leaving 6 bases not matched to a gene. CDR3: CASVRDSAYEQYF. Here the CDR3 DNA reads TGTGCCAGCGTCCGGGACAGCGCCTACGAGCAGTACTTC.

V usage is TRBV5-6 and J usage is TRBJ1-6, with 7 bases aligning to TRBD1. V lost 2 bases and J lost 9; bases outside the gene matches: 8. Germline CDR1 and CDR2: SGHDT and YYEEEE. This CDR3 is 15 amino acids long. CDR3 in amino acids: CASSFRTGRISPLHF. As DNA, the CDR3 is TGTGCCAGCAGCTTTCGGACAGGCAGGATTTCACCCCTCCACTTT.

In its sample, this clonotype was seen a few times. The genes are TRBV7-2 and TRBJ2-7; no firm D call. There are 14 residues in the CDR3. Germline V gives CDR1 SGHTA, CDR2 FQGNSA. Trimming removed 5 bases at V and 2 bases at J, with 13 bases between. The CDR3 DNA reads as TGTGCCAGCAGCCGGAACAAACACGCCTACGAGCAGTACTTC. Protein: CASSRNKHAYEQYF.

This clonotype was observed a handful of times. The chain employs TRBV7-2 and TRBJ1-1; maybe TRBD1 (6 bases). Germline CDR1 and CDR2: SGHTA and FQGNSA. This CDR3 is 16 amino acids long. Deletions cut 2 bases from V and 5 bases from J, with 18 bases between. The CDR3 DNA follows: TGTGCCAGCAGCTTACATACAGGGCCTCCGTCGACTGAAGCTTTCTTT. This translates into CASSLHTGPPSTEAFF.

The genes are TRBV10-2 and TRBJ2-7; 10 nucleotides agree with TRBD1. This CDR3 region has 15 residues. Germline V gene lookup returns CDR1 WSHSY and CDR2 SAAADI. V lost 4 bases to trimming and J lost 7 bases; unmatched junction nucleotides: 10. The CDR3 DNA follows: TGCGCCAGCAGTGCCCCGGGGACAGGGGCGGGGGAGCAGTACTTC. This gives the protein CASSAPGTGAGEQYF.